This is a list of T cell receptor beta chains from one sample in a study of T cells in narcolepsy. Clones were sequenced by immunoSEQ multiplex PCR, and TCRdb holds only the in-frame ones, with some missing. The repertoire holds fewer than 35,000 clones, with over 80% as singletons. Sequencing was carried out using CD45RA- memory CD4+ T cells from PBMCs. The receptors derive from a human donor with narcolepsy. Both conserved end residues are part of each CDR3. The order of the fields is CDR3 DNA, CDR3 protein, clone size, J gene, D gene, V gene. A D gene is named only where the DNA matches it firmly. Where a row states a size, it is once, few, many or the class of an expanded clone; other rows omit it.

cdr3_nt: TGCGCCAGCAGCCAAGGACCGGGACAGGTGGAAAACACCATATATTTT
cdr3_aa: CASSQGPGQVENTIYF
clone_size: once
j_call: TRBJ1-3
d_call: TRBD1
v_call: TRBV4-1

cdr3_nt: TGTGCCAGCAGCTCCACGACAGGCCTGAACACTGAAGCTTTCTTT
cdr3_aa: CASSSTTGLNTEAFF
clone_size: few
j_call: TRBJ1-1
d_call: .
v_call: TRBV5-4

cdr3_nt: TGCGCCAGCAGCTTGGACGGCAGAACTAACTACGAGCAGTACTTC
cdr3_aa: CASSLDGRTNYEQYF
clone_size: once
j_call: TRBJ2-7
d_call: .
v_call: TRBV5-1

cdr3_nt: TGTGCCAGCAGCCCGGCAGGCCCAGGCACCTACGAGCAGTACTTC
cdr3_aa: CASSPAGPGTYEQYF
clone_size: .
j_call: TRBJ2-7
d_call: .
v_call: TRBV5-6

cdr3_nt: TGTGCCATCAGTGAGTCGGTGGGGGGAGGCACTGAAGCTTTCTTT
cdr3_aa: CAISESVGGGTEAFF
clone_size: .
j_call: TRBJ1-1
d_call: .
v_call: TRBV10-3

cdr3_nt: TGCGCCAGCAGCCAAGGGATAGGGTCAAGTTCACCCCTCCACTTT
cdr3_aa: CASSQGIGSSSPLHF
clone_size: .
j_call: TRBJ1-6
d_call: .
v_call: TRBV4-3

cdr3_nt: TGTGCCAGCAGCGCTATGGGACAGGCAAACATTCAGTACTTC
cdr3_aa: CASSAMGQANIQYF
clone_size: .
j_call: TRBJ2-4
d_call: TRBD1
v_call: TRBV11-2

cdr3_nt: TGTGCCAGCAGCCTCGGACCTAACGCTGGAGGCTACACCTTC
cdr3_aa: CASSLGPNAGGYTF
clone_size: .
j_call: TRBJ1-2
d_call: .
v_call: TRBV5-8

cdr3_nt: TGCGCCAGCAGCTTGATTACGGACTATGGCTACACCTTC
cdr3_aa: CASSLITDYGYTF
clone_size: .
j_call: TRBJ1-2
d_call: .
v_call: TRBV5-1

cdr3_nt: TGTGCCAGCAGGCGGGGACAGGCTCTAAATTCACCCCTCCACTTT
cdr3_aa: CASRRGQALNSPLHF
clone_size: .
j_call: TRBJ1-6
d_call: TRBD1
v_call: TRBV27

cdr3_nt: TGTGCCAGCTCACCTCTAGAAAAGATTAACACTGAAGCTTTCTTT
cdr3_aa: CASSPLEKINTEAFF
clone_size: .
j_call: TRBJ1-1
d_call: .
v_call: TRBV18

cdr3_nt: TGTGCCAGCAGCCCACCCGCCAGGGCTGGCTACGAGCAGTACTTC
cdr3_aa: CASSPPARAGYEQYF
clone_size: .
j_call: TRBJ2-7
d_call: .
v_call: TRBV7-2

cdr3_nt: TGTGCCAGCAGTTCCCCCACAGGCACAACTAATGAAAAACTGTTTTTT
cdr3_aa: CASSSPTGTTNEKLFF
clone_size: .
j_call: TRBJ1-4
d_call: .
v_call: TRBV28

cdr3_nt: TGTGCCAGCAGCTTAGAGGCGGGACAGGGGTTCAATGAGCAGTTCTTC
cdr3_aa: CASSLEAGQGFNEQFF
clone_size: .
j_call: TRBJ2-1
d_call: TRBD1
v_call: TRBV7-7

cdr3_nt: TGTGCCATCAAGGGGGGCACGAACACCGGGGAGCTGTTTTTT
cdr3_aa: CAIKGGTNTGELFF
clone_size: .
j_call: TRBJ2-2
d_call: .
v_call: TRBV10-3

cdr3_nt: TGTGCCAGCAGCGCAGGACAGACTAACTATGGCTACACCTTC
cdr3_aa: CASSAGQTNYGYTF
clone_size: .
j_call: TRBJ1-2
d_call: .
v_call: TRBV9

cdr3_nt: TGTGCCAGTAGTTCTAGTGGGGGCATAACTGAAGCTTTCTTT
cdr3_aa: CASSSSGGITEAFF
clone_size: .
j_call: TRBJ1-1
d_call: .
v_call: TRBV19

cdr3_nt: TGTGCCACAGGACAGCCTGGAGACACCATATATTTT
cdr3_aa: CATGQPGDTIYF
clone_size: .
j_call: TRBJ1-3
d_call: .
v_call: TRBV10-3

cdr3_nt: TGTGCCAGCAGCTTGGTTAGGGGGACAGAAAGGGGGCACTATGGCCACACCTTC
cdr3_aa: CASSLVRGTERGHYGHTF
clone_size: .
j_call: TRBJ1-2
d_call: TRBD1
v_call: TRBV5-4

cdr3_nt: TGTGCCAGCTCAACAAAGGAAGGGCAGTACTTC
cdr3_aa: CASSTKEGQYF
clone_size: .
j_call: TRBJ2-7
d_call: .
v_call: TRBV18

cdr3_nt: TGTGCCAGCAGCGGACCTCGGACTGAAGCTTTCTTT
cdr3_aa: CASSGPRTEAFF
clone_size: .
j_call: TRBJ1-1
d_call: .
v_call: TRBV7-8

cdr3_nt: TGTGCCATCAGTGAGGACAGGGAATGGGAGACCCAGTACTTC
cdr3_aa: CAISEDREWETQYF
clone_size: .
j_call: TRBJ2-5
d_call: TRBD1
v_call: TRBV10-3

cdr3_nt: TGCGCCAGCAGCCAACCGTCGAAGGCTCTGTGGACTGAAGCTTTCTTT
cdr3_aa: CASSQPSKALWTEAFF
clone_size: few
j_call: TRBJ1-1
d_call: .
v_call: TRBV4-1

cdr3_nt: TGTGCCAGCAGCGTAGTCAGCCGAGATACGCAGTATTTT
cdr3_aa: CASSVVSRDTQYF
clone_size: .
j_call: TRBJ2-3
d_call: .
v_call: TRBV9

cdr3_nt: TGTGCCAGCAGCCCTCTTGTAGCGGGGGGCTCACATACGCAGTATTTT
cdr3_aa: CASSPLVAGGSHTQYF
clone_size: .
j_call: TRBJ2-3
d_call: TRBD2
v_call: TRBV7-2

cdr3_nt: TGTGCCAGCAGCTTAAACTTGGGACTAGCGGGGGGGCCTCAGTATTTT
cdr3_aa: CASSLNLGLAGGPQYF
clone_size: .
j_call: TRBJ2-3
d_call: TRBD2
v_call: TRBV11-3

cdr3_nt: TGTGCCAGCAGCTCCTTAGCGGGGGGGTACCAAGAGACCCAGTACTTC
cdr3_aa: CASSSLAGGYQETQYF
clone_size: .
j_call: TRBJ2-5
d_call: TRBD2
v_call: TRBV7-6

cdr3_nt: TGCGCCAGCAGCTTGGTTGTAGGCGACGGCTACACCTTC
cdr3_aa: CASSLVVGDGYTF
clone_size: .
j_call: TRBJ1-2
d_call: .
v_call: TRBV5-1

cdr3_nt: TGTGCCAGCAGCTTTGCACAGAACTATGGCTACACCTTC
cdr3_aa: CASSFAQNYGYTF
clone_size: .
j_call: TRBJ1-2
d_call: .
v_call: TRBV5-8

cdr3_nt: TGTGCCAGCAGCGCCAAAGGGTCAGGGGTTCCCTACGAGCAGTACTTC
cdr3_aa: CASSAKGSGVPYEQYF
clone_size: .
j_call: TRBJ2-7
d_call: .
v_call: TRBV9

cdr3_nt: TGTGCCAGCAGTTTACCAAGTGGCGCCGGGGAGCTGTTTTTT
cdr3_aa: CASSLPSGAGELFF
clone_size: .
j_call: TRBJ2-2
d_call: .
v_call: TRBV28

cdr3_nt: TGTGCCAGCACCCGGGACAGCCTTTACGAGCAGTACTTC
cdr3_aa: CASTRDSLYEQYF
clone_size: .
j_call: TRBJ2-7
d_call: TRBD1
v_call: TRBV2

cdr3_nt: TGTGCCAGCAGCCAAGAGGGTTCCGGGTATGGAGAGACCCAGTACTTC
cdr3_aa: CASSQEGSGYGETQYF
clone_size: few
j_call: TRBJ2-5
d_call: .
v_call: TRBV4-2

cdr3_nt: TGTGCCAGCAGTACAGGGGAGGTACAGCCCCAGCATTTT
cdr3_aa: CASSTGEVQPQHF
clone_size: .
j_call: TRBJ1-5
d_call: TRBD1
v_call: TRBV6-5

cdr3_nt: TGTGCCAGTAGTATACCCCCGACCCCGCCCGGGGAGCTGTTTTTT
cdr3_aa: CASSIPPTPPGELFF
clone_size: once
j_call: TRBJ2-2
d_call: .
v_call: TRBV19

cdr3_nt: TGTGCCAGCAGTATGGGGAACCGGGACGACGGAGAGACCCAGTACTTC
cdr3_aa: CASSMGNRDDGETQYF
clone_size: few
j_call: TRBJ2-5
d_call: .
v_call: TRBV11-3

cdr3_nt: TGTGCTAGTGCTTTGGAGGGTAATACCTATGGCTACACCTTC
cdr3_aa: CASALEGNTYGYTF
clone_size: .
j_call: TRBJ1-2
d_call: .
v_call: TRBV12-5

cdr3_nt: TGTGCCAGCAGCCCTCGACAGGGACCTGAAGCTTTCTTT
cdr3_aa: CASSPRQGPEAFF
clone_size: once
j_call: TRBJ1-1
d_call: TRBD1
v_call: TRBV6-5

cdr3_nt: TGTGCCACCGGGCTTGGTAGTCAAGAGACCCAGTACTTC
cdr3_aa: CATGLGSQETQYF
clone_size: .
j_call: TRBJ2-5
d_call: .
v_call: TRBV15

cdr3_nt: TGTGCCAGCAGCTTCTCGGCTGGGGGCGCCGGCACAGATACGCAGTATTTT
cdr3_aa: CASSFSAGGAGTDTQYF
clone_size: .
j_call: TRBJ2-3
d_call: .
v_call: TRBV11-1

cdr3_nt: TGTGCCAGCAGCCAAGAGCCCAACGACCGAGGTCAAGAGACCCAGTACTTC
cdr3_aa: CASSQEPNDRGQETQYF
clone_size: few
j_call: TRBJ2-5
d_call: .
v_call: TRBV4-2

cdr3_nt: TGTGCCACCAGCAGAGTGGGCGAGACTATACGCAGGACCCAGTACTTC
cdr3_aa: CATSRVGETIRRTQYF
clone_size: .
j_call: TRBJ2-5
d_call: .
v_call: TRBV15

cdr3_nt: TGTGCCAGCAGTGAAGCAGGGAACCAAGAGACCCAGTACTTC
cdr3_aa: CASSEAGNQETQYF
clone_size: .
j_call: TRBJ2-5
d_call: .
v_call: TRBV2

cdr3_nt: TGTGCCAGCAGGATGGGCAGGGAGTACAATGAGCAGTTCTTC
cdr3_aa: CASRMGREYNEQFF
clone_size: few
j_call: TRBJ2-1
d_call: .
v_call: TRBV6-5

cdr3_nt: TGTGCCAGCGGGCAGGGAGTCGAAGCTTTCTTT
cdr3_aa: CASGQGVEAFF
clone_size: .
j_call: TRBJ1-1
d_call: .
v_call: TRBV28

cdr3_nt: TGTGCCAGCAGCCCCCCATACAACCCCGGCGGGGGCCTCACAGATACGCAGTATTTT
cdr3_aa: CASSPPYNPGGGLTDTQYF
clone_size: .
j_call: TRBJ2-3
d_call: .
v_call: TRBV7-9

cdr3_nt: TGTGCCAGCAGCTTAGCGGGGGGGCTTTACAATGAGCAGTTCTTC
cdr3_aa: CASSLAGGLYNEQFF
clone_size: .
j_call: TRBJ2-1
d_call: .
v_call: TRBV7-9

cdr3_nt: TGTGCCAGCAGCCGACTACAGGGGAGGGTGAGGAACACTGAAGCTTTCTTT
cdr3_aa: CASSRLQGRVRNTEAFF
clone_size: .
j_call: TRBJ1-1
d_call: TRBD1
v_call: TRBV11-2

cdr3_nt: TGTGCCAGCACCCAACAGCGGGGCTTACAGGAGACCCAGTACTTC
cdr3_aa: CASTQQRGLQETQYF
clone_size: .
j_call: TRBJ2-5
d_call: TRBD2
v_call: TRBV7-2

cdr3_nt: TGTGCCAGCAGGGGGATCAATGAGCAGTTCTTC
cdr3_aa: CASRGINEQFF
clone_size: medium-sized
j_call: TRBJ2-1
d_call: .
v_call: TRBV6-5

cdr3_nt: TGTGCCAGCAGCCAAGAGTTGCGGGGGGTCGGGCATGAGCAGTTCTTC
cdr3_aa: CASSQELRGVGHEQFF
clone_size: .
j_call: TRBJ2-1
d_call: TRBD2
v_call: TRBV4-2

cdr3_nt: TGTGCCAGCAGCCAAGTTGCCTCTGGAAACACCATATATTTT
cdr3_aa: CASSQVASGNTIYF
clone_size: .
j_call: TRBJ1-3
d_call: .
v_call: TRBV7-2

cdr3_nt: TGTGCCAGCAGCGTCGGACAGGATAATTCACCCCTCCACTTT
cdr3_aa: CASSVGQDNSPLHF
clone_size: .
j_call: TRBJ1-6
d_call: TRBD1
v_call: TRBV9

cdr3_nt: TGTGCCAGCAGCCAAGAGTCTACCCTAGCCAAAAACATTCAGTACTTC
cdr3_aa: CASSQESTLAKNIQYF
clone_size: few
j_call: TRBJ2-4
d_call: .
v_call: TRBV4-2